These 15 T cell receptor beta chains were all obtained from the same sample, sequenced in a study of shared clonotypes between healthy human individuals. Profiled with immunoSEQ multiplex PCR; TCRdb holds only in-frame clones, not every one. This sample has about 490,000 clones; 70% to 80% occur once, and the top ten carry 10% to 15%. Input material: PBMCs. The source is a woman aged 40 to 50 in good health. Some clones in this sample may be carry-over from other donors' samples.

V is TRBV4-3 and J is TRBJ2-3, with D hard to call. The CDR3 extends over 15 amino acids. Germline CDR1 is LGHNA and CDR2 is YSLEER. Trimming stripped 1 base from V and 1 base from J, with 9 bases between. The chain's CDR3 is CASSQAFEGTDTQYF. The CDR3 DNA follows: TGCGCCAGCAGCCAAGCCTTCGAGGGCACAGATACGCAGTATTTT.

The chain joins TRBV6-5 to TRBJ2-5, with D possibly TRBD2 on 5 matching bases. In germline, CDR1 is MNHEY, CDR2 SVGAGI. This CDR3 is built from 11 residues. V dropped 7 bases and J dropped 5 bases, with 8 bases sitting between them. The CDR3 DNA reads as TGTGCCAGCACGAGAGGGGAGACCCAGTACTTC. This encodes CASTRGETQYF.

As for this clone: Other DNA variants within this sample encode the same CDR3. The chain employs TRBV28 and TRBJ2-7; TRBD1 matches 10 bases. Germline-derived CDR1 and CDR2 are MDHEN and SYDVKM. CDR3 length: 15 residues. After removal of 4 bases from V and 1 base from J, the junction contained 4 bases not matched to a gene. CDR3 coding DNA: TGTGCCAGCAGTTCCCCGGGACAGGGGTCCTACGAGCAGTACTTC. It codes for CASSSPGQGSYEQYF. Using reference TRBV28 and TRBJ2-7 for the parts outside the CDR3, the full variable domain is DVKVTQSSRYLVKRTGEKVFLECVQDMDHENMFWYRQDPGLGLRLIYFSYDVKMKEKGDIPEGYSVSREKKERFSLILESASTNQTSMYLCASSSPGQGSYEQYFGPGTRLTVT.

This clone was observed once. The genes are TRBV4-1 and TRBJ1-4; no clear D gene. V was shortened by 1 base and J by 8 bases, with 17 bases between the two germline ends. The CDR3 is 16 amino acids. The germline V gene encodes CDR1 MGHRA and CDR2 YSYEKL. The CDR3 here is CASSQALLKIGEKLFF. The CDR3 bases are TGCGCCAGCAGCCAAGCGTTACTTAAAATCGGAGAAAAACTGTTTTTT.

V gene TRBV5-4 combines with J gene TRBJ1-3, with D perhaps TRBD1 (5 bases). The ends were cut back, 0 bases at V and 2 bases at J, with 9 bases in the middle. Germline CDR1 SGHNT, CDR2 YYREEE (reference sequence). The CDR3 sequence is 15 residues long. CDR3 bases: TGTGCCAGCAGCTTGGCCGGGGGGGCTGGAAACACCATATATTTT. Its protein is CASSLAGGAGNTIYF.

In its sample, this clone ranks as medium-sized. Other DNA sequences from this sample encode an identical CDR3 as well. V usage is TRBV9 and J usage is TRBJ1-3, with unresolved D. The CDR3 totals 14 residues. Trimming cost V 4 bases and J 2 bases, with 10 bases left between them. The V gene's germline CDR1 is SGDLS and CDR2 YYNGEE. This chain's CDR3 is CASSLTFAGNTIYF. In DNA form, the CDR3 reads TGTGCCAGCAGCCTCACTTTTGCTGGAAACACCATATATTTT.

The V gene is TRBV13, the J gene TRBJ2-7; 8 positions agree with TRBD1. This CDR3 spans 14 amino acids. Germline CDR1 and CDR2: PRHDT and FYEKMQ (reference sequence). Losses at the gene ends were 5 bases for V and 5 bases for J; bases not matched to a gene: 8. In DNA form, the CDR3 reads TGTGCCAGCAGCAAACTGGGACAGGTCCACGAGCAGTACTTC. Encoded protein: CASSKLGQVHEQYF.

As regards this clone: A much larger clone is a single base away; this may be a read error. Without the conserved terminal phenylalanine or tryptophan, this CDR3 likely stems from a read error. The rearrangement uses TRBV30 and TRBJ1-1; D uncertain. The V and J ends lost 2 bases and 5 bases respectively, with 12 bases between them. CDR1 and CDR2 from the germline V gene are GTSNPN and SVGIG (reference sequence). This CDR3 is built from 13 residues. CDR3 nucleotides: TGTGCCTGGAGTACAAACTTAGGGACTGAAGCTTTCCTT. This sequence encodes CAWSTNLGTEAFL.

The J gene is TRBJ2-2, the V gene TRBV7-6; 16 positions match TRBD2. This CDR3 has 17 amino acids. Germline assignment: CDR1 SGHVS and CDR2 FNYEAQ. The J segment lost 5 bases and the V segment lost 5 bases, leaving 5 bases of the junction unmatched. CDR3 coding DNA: TGTGCCAGCAGCAAGGGACTAGCGGGAGGGCTAACCGGGGAGCTGTTTTTT. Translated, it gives CASSKGLAGGLTGELFF. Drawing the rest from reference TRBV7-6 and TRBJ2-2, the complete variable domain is GAGVSQSPRYKVTKRGQDVALRCDPISGHVSLYWYRQALGQGPEFLTYFNYEAQQDKSGLPNDRFSAERPEGSISTLTIQRTEQRDSAMYRCASSKGLAGGLTGELFFGEGSRLTVL.

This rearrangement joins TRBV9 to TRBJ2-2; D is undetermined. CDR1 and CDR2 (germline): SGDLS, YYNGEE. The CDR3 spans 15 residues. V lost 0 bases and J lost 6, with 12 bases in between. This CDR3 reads CASSVGTHNAGELFF. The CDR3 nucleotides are TGTGCCAGCAGCGTAGGAACTCATAACGCCGGGGAGCTGTTTTTT. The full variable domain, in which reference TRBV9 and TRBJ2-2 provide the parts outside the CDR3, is DSGVTQTPKHLITATGQRVTLRCSPRSGDLSVYWYQQSLDQGLQFLIQYYNGEERAKGNILERFSAQQFPDLHSELNLSSLELGDSALYFCASSVGTHNAGELFFGEGSRLTVL.

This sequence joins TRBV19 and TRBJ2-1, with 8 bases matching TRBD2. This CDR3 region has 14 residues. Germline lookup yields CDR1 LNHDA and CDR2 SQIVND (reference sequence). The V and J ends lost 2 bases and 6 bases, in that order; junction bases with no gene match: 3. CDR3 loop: CASSIPGLVNEQFF. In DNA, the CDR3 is TGTGCCAGTAGTATACCGGGACTAGTCAATGAGCAGTTCTTC.

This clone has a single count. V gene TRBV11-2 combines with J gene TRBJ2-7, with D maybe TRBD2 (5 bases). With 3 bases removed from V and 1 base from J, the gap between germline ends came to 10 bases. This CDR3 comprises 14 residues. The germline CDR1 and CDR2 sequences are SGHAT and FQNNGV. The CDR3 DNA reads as TGTGCCAGCAGCTTGGAGCGGTTATCCTACGAGCAGTACTTC. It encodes CASSLERLSYEQYF. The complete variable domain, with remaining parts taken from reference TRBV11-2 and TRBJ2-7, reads EAGVAQSPRYKIIEKRQSVAFWCNPISGHATLYWYQQILGQGPKLLIQFQNNGVVDDSQLPKDRFSAERLKGVDSTLKIQPAKLEDSAVYLCASSLERLSYEQYFGPGTRLTVT.

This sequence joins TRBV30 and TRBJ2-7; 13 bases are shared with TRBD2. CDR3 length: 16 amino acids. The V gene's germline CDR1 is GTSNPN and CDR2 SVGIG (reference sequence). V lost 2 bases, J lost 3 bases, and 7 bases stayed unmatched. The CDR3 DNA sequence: TGTGCCTGGAGTTCTCCGGGACTAGCGGGACGCTACGAGCAGTACTTC. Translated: CAWSSPGLAGRYEQYF. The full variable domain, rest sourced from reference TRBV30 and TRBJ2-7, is SQTIHQWPATLVQPVGSPLSLECTVEGTSNPNLYWYRQAAGRGLQLLFYSVGIGQISSEVPQNLSASRPQDRQFILSSKKLLLSDSGFYLCAWSSPGLAGRYEQYFGPGTRLTVT.

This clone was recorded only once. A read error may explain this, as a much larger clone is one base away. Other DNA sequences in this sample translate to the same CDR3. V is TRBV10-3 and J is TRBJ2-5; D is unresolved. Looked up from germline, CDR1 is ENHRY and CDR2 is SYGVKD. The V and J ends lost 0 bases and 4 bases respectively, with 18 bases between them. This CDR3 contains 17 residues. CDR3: CAISESSYKLPRETQYF. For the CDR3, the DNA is TGTGCCATCAGTGAGTCCAGTTACAAACTACCCCGAGAGACCCAGTACTTC.

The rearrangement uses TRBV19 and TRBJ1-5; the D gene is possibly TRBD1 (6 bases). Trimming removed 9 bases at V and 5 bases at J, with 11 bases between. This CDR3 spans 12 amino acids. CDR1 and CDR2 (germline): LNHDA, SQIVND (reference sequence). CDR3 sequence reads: CASRDKDQPQHF. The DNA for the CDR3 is TGTGCCAGCCGGGACAAAGATCAGCCCCAGCATTTT.